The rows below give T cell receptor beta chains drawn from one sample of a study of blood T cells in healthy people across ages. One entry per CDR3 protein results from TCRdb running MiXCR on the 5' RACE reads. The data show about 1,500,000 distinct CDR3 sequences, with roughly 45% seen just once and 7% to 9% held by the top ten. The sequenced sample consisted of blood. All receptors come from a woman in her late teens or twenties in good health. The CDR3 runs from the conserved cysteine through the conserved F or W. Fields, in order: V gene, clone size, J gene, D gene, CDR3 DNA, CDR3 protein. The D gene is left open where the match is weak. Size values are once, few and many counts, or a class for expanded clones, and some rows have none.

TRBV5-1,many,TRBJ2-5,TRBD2,TGCGCCAGCAGCTTGGGACTAGCGGTTGAGACCCAGTACTTC,CASSLGLAVETQYF
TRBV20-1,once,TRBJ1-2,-,TGCAGTGCCGTTCGAGGGGTCTATGGCTACACCTTC,CSAVRGVYGYTF
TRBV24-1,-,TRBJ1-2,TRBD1,TGTGCCACCAGTGATTCGACAGGGGGCATATATGGCTACACCTTC,CATSDSTGGIYGYTF
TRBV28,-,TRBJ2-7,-,TGTGCCAGCAGTTTAGAGCGAAAAAGGGGAAACGAGCAGTACTTC,CASSLERKRGNEQYF
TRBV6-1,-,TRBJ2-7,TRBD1,TGTGCCTGCCGGGACAGGGTCGGGGACGAGCAGTACTTC,CACRDRVGDEQYF
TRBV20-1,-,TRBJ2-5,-,TGCGGTGCTAGAGATCTTAAGGAGACCCAGTACTTC,CGARDLKETQYF
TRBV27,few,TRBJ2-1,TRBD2,TGTGCCAGCAGTTTAGATTGGGGACTAGGCGACAATGAGCAGTTCTTC,CASSLDWGLGDNEQFF
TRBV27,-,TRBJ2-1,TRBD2,TGTGCCACCTGTATAGCGGGGCCGCACAATGAGCAGTTCTTC,CATCIAGPHNEQFF
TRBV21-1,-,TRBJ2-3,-,TGTGCCAGCAGCAAGGGCCCGGGCGGGATCACAGATACGCAGTATTTT,CASSKGPGGITDTQYF
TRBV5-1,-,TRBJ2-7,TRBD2,TGCGCCAGCAGCTTGGACCGGACGGGAGGACCCTACGAGCAGTACTTC,CASSLDRTGGPYEQYF
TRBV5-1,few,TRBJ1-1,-,TGCGCCAGCGCGCGGGCCGTGAACACTGAAGCTTTCTTT,CASARAVNTEAFF
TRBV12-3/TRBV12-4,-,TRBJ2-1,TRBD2,TGTGCCAGCAGTTCCCGGACTAGCGGGTCCTACAATAAGCAGTTCTTC,CASSSRTSGSYNKQFF
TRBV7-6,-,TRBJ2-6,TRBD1,TGTGCCAGCAGCTTATTCGCAGGGGGCGACTCTGGGGCCAACGTCCTGACTTTC,CASSLFAGGDSGANVLTF
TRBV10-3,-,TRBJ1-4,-,TGTGCCATACGGCAGGGGAGTGATAATGAAAAACTGTTTTTT,CAIRQGSDNEKLFF
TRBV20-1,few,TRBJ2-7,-,TGCAGTGCGCTCGGGGCAGAGAACTCCTACGAGCAGTACTTC,CSALGAENSYEQYF
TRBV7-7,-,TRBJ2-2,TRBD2,TGTGCCAGCAGCCTTAGCGGGAGCTACGCCGGGGAGCTGTTTTTT,CASSLSGSYAGELFF
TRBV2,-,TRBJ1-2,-,TGTGCCAGCAGGTTCGCTCTCAACGGCGGCTATGGCTACACCTTC,CASRFALNGGYGYTF
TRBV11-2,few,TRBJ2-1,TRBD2,TGTGCCAGCAGCTCCCCCGGGGTAGCGGGAGTAAGGGAGCAGTTCTTC,CASSSPGVAGVREQFF
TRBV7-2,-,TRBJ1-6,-,TGTGCCAGCAGCCTACTAACAGGGTCGAATTCACCCCTCCACTTT,CASSLLTGSNSPLHF
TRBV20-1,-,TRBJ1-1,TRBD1,TGCAGTGCCCAAACCCGGACAGGGATATTCGGAGAAGCTTTCTTT,CSAQTRTGIFGEAFF
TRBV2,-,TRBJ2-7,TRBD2,TGTGCCAGCAGTGATACGCGGGGGGGAGCCTACGAGCAGTACTTC,CASSDTRGGAYEQYF
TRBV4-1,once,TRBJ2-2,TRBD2,TGCGCCAGCAGCCAAGAGCGGGTTAGCGGGGGGGCAGGGACCGGGGAGCTGTTTTTT,CASSQERVSGGAGTGELFF
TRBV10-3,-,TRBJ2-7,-,TGTGCCATCAGTGTATGGGATCGTCCCTACGAGCAGTACTTC,CAISVWDRPYEQYF
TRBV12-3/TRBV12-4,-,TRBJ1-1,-,TGTGCCAGCAGGCGGACAGAGATGAACACTGAAGCTTTCTTT,CASRRTEMNTEAFF
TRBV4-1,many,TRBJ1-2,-,TGCGCCAGCAGCCAAGGGGGCAGGGATGGCTATGGCTACACCTTC,CASSQGGRDGYGYTF
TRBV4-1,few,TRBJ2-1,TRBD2,TGCGCCAGCAGCCAGGTAGCGGGAGGTGGCTCCTACAATGAGCAGTTCTTC,CASSQVAGGGSYNEQFF
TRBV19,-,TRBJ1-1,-,TGTGCCAGTAGTATAGACCCCGCGGAAACTGTGAACACTGAAGCTTTCTTT,CASSIDPAETVNTEAFF
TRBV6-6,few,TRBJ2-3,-,TGTGCCAGCAGTTATCGGGCGGGCACTAGCACAGATACGCAGTATTTT,CASSYRAGTSTDTQYF
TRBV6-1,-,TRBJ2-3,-,TGTGCCAGCAAACGGGGCGGAGCGGCAGATACGCAGTATTTT,CASKRGGAADTQYF
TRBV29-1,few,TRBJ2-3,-,TGCAGCGTTAAAAGCGGGACAGATACGCAGTATTTT,CSVKSGTDTQYF
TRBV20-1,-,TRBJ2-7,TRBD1,TGCAGTGCTCCCACTACCCTCGGCCTGGGACAGGGGGCTTGGGAGCAGTACTTC,CSAPTTLGLGQGAWEQYF
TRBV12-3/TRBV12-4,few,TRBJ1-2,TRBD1,TGTGCCAGCAGGCGAGCTGGACAGGGTGGCTATGGCTACACCTTC,CASRRAGQGGYGYTF
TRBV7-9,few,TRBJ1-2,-,TGTGCCAGCAGCCCGGGTGGGACGATCTATGGCTACACCTTC,CASSPGGTIYGYTF
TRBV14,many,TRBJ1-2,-,TGTGCCAGCACCTCTGACGACTTTAGTGGCTACACCTTC,CASTSDDFSGYTF
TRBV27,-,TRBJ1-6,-,TGTGCCAGCAGTTTAGAGAGATATTCACCCCTCCACTTT,CASSLERYSPLHF
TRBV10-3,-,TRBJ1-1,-,TGTGCCGCTAATTTTGACATAAACACTGAAGCTTTCTTT,CAANFDINTEAFF
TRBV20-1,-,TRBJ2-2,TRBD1,TGCAGTGCTAAGGGACAGCGTCGGGGGGAGCTGTTTTTT,CSAKGQRRGELFF
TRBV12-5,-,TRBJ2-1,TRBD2,TGTGCTAGTGGTTTGGTACTAGTTGTAGCGGGAGAGGGCTACAATGAGCAGTTCTTC,CASGLVLVVAGEGYNEQFF
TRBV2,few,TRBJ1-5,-,TGTGCCAGCAGGCGGACCCTGACGAGCAATCAGCCCCAGCATTTT,CASRRTLTSNQPQHF
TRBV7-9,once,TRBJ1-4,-,TGTGCCAGCAGCTCACAGGTTAATGAAAAACTGTTTTTT,CASSSQVNEKLFF
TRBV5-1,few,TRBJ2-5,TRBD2,TGCGCCAGCAGCGTTAGCGGGCCCCTACAAGAGACCCAGTACTTC,CASSVSGPLQETQYF
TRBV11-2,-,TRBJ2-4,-,TGTGCCAGCAGCTTCCGTCCCGGGCAGTACTTC,CASSFRPGQYF
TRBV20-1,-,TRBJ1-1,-,TGCAGTGCTAAGGGGGGGCAGACTGAAGCTTTCTTT,CSAKGGQTEAFF
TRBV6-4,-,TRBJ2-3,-,TGTGCCAGCAGTGACGAGCGAGGGGATACGCAGTATTTT,CASSDERGDTQYF
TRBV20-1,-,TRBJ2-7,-,TGCGGTGCTTCCCCCCCGGGGAACGAGCAGTACTTC,CGASPPGNEQYF
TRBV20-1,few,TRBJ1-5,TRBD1,TGCAGTGCCCCGGACAGGGGGCGCAATCAGCCCCAGCATTTT,CSAPDRGRNQPQHF
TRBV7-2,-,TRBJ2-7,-,TGTGCCAGCAGCTTAAATAGCGGACCCGACGAGCAGTACTTC,CASSLNSGPDEQYF
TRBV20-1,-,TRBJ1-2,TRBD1,TGCAGTGCTAGAGATCGAACCCTCGGGACAGCGTATGGCTACACCTTC,CSARDRTLGTAYGYTF
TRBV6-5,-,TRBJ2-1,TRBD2,TGTGCCAGCAGTTACTCCGGGCAGCGGGGGAGGAATGAGCAGTTCTTC,CASSYSGQRGRNEQFF
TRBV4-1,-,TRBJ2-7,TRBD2,TGCGCCAGCAGCCAAGGGGGCTTAGCGGGAATAGTTGTGGAGCAGTACTTC,CASSQGGLAGIVVEQYF
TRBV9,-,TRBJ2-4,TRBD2,TGTGCCAGCAGGGATACTAGCGGGGAGGACAAAAAAAACATTCAGTACTTC,CASRDTSGEDKKNIQYF
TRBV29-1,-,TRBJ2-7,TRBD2,TGCAGCGCCCTGGGAGGGCAGGGTGGGTACGAGCAGTACTTC,CSALGGQGGYEQYF
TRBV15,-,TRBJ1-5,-,TGTGCCACCAGCAGGGGGGGGGTCAATAATAGCAATCAGCCCCAGCATTTT,CATSRGGVNNSNQPQHF
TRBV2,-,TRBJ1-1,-,TGTGCCAGCAGTGGGGACCCGGGGGATACTGAAGCTTTCTTT,CASSGDPGDTEAFF
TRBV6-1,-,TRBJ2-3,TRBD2,TGTGCCAGCAGTGAGGTTAGCGGGGGCACAGATACGCAGTATTTT,CASSEVSGGTDTQYF
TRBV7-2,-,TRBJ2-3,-,TGTGCCAGCAGTTTATTACAGGTCCCCGTCACAGATACGCAGTATTTT,CASSLLQVPVTDTQYF
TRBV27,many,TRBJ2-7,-,TGTGCCAGCAGTTTATTGAGTTCCTACGAGCAGTACTTC,CASSLLSSYEQYF